One sample yielded the 21 T cell receptor beta chains listed below, sequenced in a study of shared clonotypes between healthy human individuals. Only in-frame clones appear in the TCRdb table, and some are missing; sequencing was by immunoSEQ multiplex PCR. The repertoire has 180,000 or so clones, 90% to 95% of them found once; the top ten carry roughly 0.07%. Sequencing was performed on naive CD4+ T cells sorted from blood. The subset: CD45RA+ positively selected. These receptors were collected from a woman in her 30s in good health.

The chain has TRBV28 and TRBJ1-1; D unresolved. The CDR3 length is 13 residues. Trimming shortened V by 2 bases and J by 5 bases, and 9 bases separated the two germline ends. Germline CDR1 is MDHEN and CDR2 is SYDVKM. The CDR3, as DNA: TGTGCCAGCAGTTTAATTGGGAGGACTGAAGCTTTCTTT. This translates into CASSLIGRTEAFF.

J is TRBJ2-7 and V is TRBV19; 15 bases match TRBD2. The V gene's germline CDR1 is LNHDA and CDR2 SQIVND (reference sequence). Trimming removed 6 bases from V and 3 bases from J; junction bases left unmatched: 3. CDR3 length: 15 residues. The CDR3 protein is CASRKGLAGGYEQYF. CDR3 in DNA: TGTGCCAGTAGGAAGGGACTAGCGGGAGGCTACGAGCAGTACTTC.

The V call is TRBV28, the J call TRBJ1-4; D is unclear. The CDR3 length is 13 residues. Germline V gene data show CDR1 as MDHEN and CDR2 as SYDVKM. Trimming took 2 bases from V and 4 from J, leaving 5 bases between them. The CDR3 DNA follows: TGTGCCAGCAGTTTAGGTCATAATGAAAAACTGTTTTTT. This sequence encodes CASSLGHNEKLFF. Drawing the rest from reference TRBV28 and TRBJ1-4, the complete variable domain is DVKVTQSSRYLVKRTGEKVFLECVQDMDHENMFWYRQDPGLGLRLIYFSYDVKMKEKGDIPEGYSVSREKKERFSLILESASTNQTSMYLCASSLGHNEKLFFGSGTQLSVL.

The chain is built from TRBV5-4 and TRBJ2-5, with TRBD1 identical over 8 bases. The DNA end is a closer match to TRBJ2-7, so the J assignment may be wrong. In germline, CDR1 is SGHNT, CDR2 YYREEE (reference sequence). CDR3 length: 16 amino acids. The CDR3 protein is CASSYPRDRSSYEQYF. In DNA form, the CDR3 reads TGTGCCAGCAGCTATCCCCGGGACAGGAGCTCCTACGAGCAGTACTTC.

This chain connects TRBV28 to TRBJ2-4; 7 positions agree with TRBD1. CDR1 and CDR2 (germline): MDHEN, SYDVKM. CDR3 length equals 16 residues. Trimming removed 6 bases from V and 3 bases from J; junction bases left unmatched: 11. CDR3 in amino acids: CASRIPQGSGKNIQYF. The CDR3 coding sequence is TGTGCCAGCAGGATACCACAGGGGAGTGGCAAAAACATTCAGTACTTC.

CDR3 amino acids: CASSRGAPGDEQYF. The CDR3 coding sequence is TGCGCCAGCAGTCGAGGGGCGCCCGGGGACGAGCAGTACTTC. J is TRBJ2-7 and V is TRBV10-2, with D tentatively TRBD1 or TRBD2 (5 bases each). V gave up 5 bases and J gave up 5 bases, with 16 bases separating them. CDR1 is WSHSY and CDR2 is SAAADI in the germline V gene. The CDR3 totals 14 residues.

The chain couples TRBV7-3 to TRBJ2-5, with D possibly TRBD2 on 7 matching bases. The V and J ends lost 2 bases and 4 bases respectively, with 20 bases between them. The V gene's germline CDR1 is SGHTA and CDR2 FQGTGA. The length of the CDR3 is 17 residues. CDR3 DNA: TGTGCCAGCAGCTTAGTAGGACGGGGAGGGGGAGGAGAGACCCAGTACTTC. Residues: CASSLVGRGGGGETQYF.

This clone was seen only a few times. The chain is built from TRBV27 and TRBJ2-7, with a possible D match to TRBD2 (6 bases). This CDR3 contains 14 residues. The V and J ends lost 8 bases and 6 bases respectively, with 20 bases between them. Germline V gene lookup returns CDR1 MNHEY and CDR2 SMNVEV (reference sequence). Here the CDR3 reads CASGQQEGQGEQYF. In nucleotides, the CDR3 is TGTGCCAGCGGGCAACAGGAGGGCCAGGGCGAGCAGTACTTC.

V is TRBV10-3 and J is TRBJ2-5; the D gene is possibly TRBD1 (5 bases). The J call is doubtful: the DNA matches TRBJ2-7 better. Germline CDR1 and CDR2: ENHRY and SYGVKD. The CDR3 contains 13 residues. The CDR3 sequence is CAISESDSYEQYF. The CDR3 nucleotides are TGTGCCATCAGTGAGTCTGACAGCTACGAGCAGTACTTC.

This clone was observed a handful of times. V is TRBV2 and J is TRBJ2-5, with D possibly being TRBD2 (5 bases). Trimming stripped 1 base from V and 4 bases from J, with 7 bases between. This CDR3 has 13 amino acids. Germline loops: CDR1 SNHLY, CDR2 FYNNEI. The chain's CDR3 is CASSEGTSETQYF. Written as DNA, the CDR3 is TGTGCCAGCAGTGAAGGGACTTCAGAGACCCAGTACTTC.

The chain uses TRBV9 and TRBJ1-6; unclear D gene. The CDR3 is 13 amino acids. The V gene lost 0 bases and the J gene lost 7 bases, with 5 bases spanning the gap. From germline, CDR1 is SGDLS and CDR2 YYNGEE. CDR3 loop: CASSVGSNSPLHF. CDR3 coding DNA: TGTGCCAGCAGCGTAGGGTCCAATTCACCCCTCCACTTT.

The chain couples TRBV28 to TRBJ1-2; 7 nucleotides match TRBD1. The ends lost 3 bases at V and 5 bases at J; junction bases unmatched: 9. In germline, CDR1 is MDHEN, CDR2 SYDVKM. The CDR3 is 15 residues long. In nucleotides, the CDR3 is TGTGCCAGCAGTTTGTCAACAGGGGAACTATATGGCTACACCTTC. Its translation is CASSLSTGELYGYTF.

The chain is built from TRBV29-1 and TRBJ2-2; no clear D gene. Germline V gives CDR1 SQVTM, CDR2 ANQGSEA. V lost 7 bases and J 0 bases, leaving 6 bases between the germline ends. The CDR3 has 12 amino acids. Here the CDR3 reads CSADPNTGELFF. In DNA, the CDR3 is TGCAGCGCTGACCCGAACACCGGGGAGCTGTTTTTT.

The gene calls are TRBV29-1 and TRBJ1-1; D is unclear. The V and J ends lost 3 bases and 4 bases respectively, with 12 bases between them. Germline CDR1 reads SQVTM; CDR2 reads ANQGSEA. The CDR3 is 13 amino acids. CDR3 residues: CSVERSVPTEAFF. DNA for the CDR3: TGCAGCGTTGAGCGGTCAGTGCCCACTGAAGCTTTCTTT.

The chain carries TRBV10-3 and TRBJ1-5; D might be TRBD1 (6 bases). Germline V gene lookup returns CDR1 ENHRY and CDR2 SYGVKD. Trimming removed 4 bases from V and 3 bases from J, with 10 bases in between. The CDR3 consists of 14 residues. CDR3: CAISAQGNNQPQHF. The CDR3 DNA sequence: TGTGCCATCAGTGCTCAGGGGAACAATCAGCCCCAGCATTTT.

This rearrangement joins TRBV25-1 to TRBJ2-5; TRBD2 aligns across 8 bases. V was pared by 9 bases and J by 1 base, with 13 bases of the junction left unmatched. This CDR3 spans 16 amino acids. Germline V gene sequence: CDR1 MGHDK, CDR2 SYGVNS. The CDR3 nucleotides read TGTGCCAGTTCGGCCGGGAGGGCCGCCCTCCAAGAGACCCAGTACTTC. This encodes CASSAGRAALQETQYF.

The rearrangement joins TRBV28 to TRBJ2-5; the match to TRBD2 covers 7 bases. Near its end, the DNA agrees better with TRBJ2-7, so the J call may be wrong. The CDR3 runs to 15 residues. CDR1 is MDHEN and CDR2 is SYDVKM in the germline V gene. CDR3 nucleotide sequence: TGTGCCAGCGGGTCCAGGGAGGGCCTAGGATACGAGCAGTACTTC. Translated, it gives CASGSREGLGYEQYF.

The rearrangement uses TRBV28 and TRBJ1-6, with D possibly matching TRBD1 (6 bases). Germline-derived CDR1 and CDR2 are MDHEN and SYDVKM. Trimming stripped 2 bases from V and 8 bases from J, with 10 bases between. The CDR3 covers 14 residues. This chain's CDR3 is CASSLTGGYSPLHF. CDR3 sequence (DNA): TGTGCCAGCAGTTTAACTGGGGGCTATTCACCCCTCCACTTT.

The chain employs TRBV6-5 and TRBJ2-4, with a weak D call TRBD2 (6 bases). Trimming shortened V by 0 bases and J by 8 bases, and 14 bases separated the two germline ends. CDR1 MNHEY and CDR2 SVGAGI come from the germline V gene. The CDR3 is 15 amino acids. The CDR3 coding sequence is TGTGCCAGCAGTTACTCTGGGGGGAGTGGGGACATTCAGTACTTC. Its protein is CASSYSGGSGDIQYF.

The chain combines TRBV12-5 with TRBJ1-2; TRBD1 is a possible D gene (5 bases). Germline V gene lookup returns CDR1 LGHNT and CDR2 FRNRAP. This CDR3 is built from 15 residues. V was pared by 6 bases and J by 9 bases, with 23 bases between. Here the CDR3 reads CASGPPGPNYHSYTF. DNA of the CDR3: TGTGCTAGTGGCCCTCCGGGACCGAATTATCATAGCTACACCTTC.

The chain employs TRBV19 and TRBJ1-2, with TRBD1 as a possible D gene (6 bases). This CDR3 spans 11 amino acids. Germline V gene data show CDR1 as LNHDA and CDR2 as SQIVND (reference sequence). V lost 2 bases and J 11 bases, leaving 9 bases between the germline ends. CDR3 amino acids: CASSIRQEYTF. CDR3 coding DNA: TGTGCCAGTAGTATAAGACAGGAGTACACCTTC.